This is a list of T cell receptor beta chains from one sample in a study of T cell responses to AZD1222 COVID-19 vaccine. Repertoires were generated with immunoSEQ multiplex PCR, while TCRdb's copy carries only in-frame clones and drops some. This sample has some 80,000 clones, with approximately 90% found just once. Source: peripheral blood, taken 28 days after the second dose of the MenACWY control vaccine. These receptor sequences come from an adult who received the MenACWY meningococcal vaccine as a control. Each CDR3 is given with its conserved first and last residue. A D gene is named only where the DNA matches it firmly. Size is omitted from some rows. Given values are once, few, many or a class for expanded clones.

J gene: TRBJ2-1; V gene: TRBV4-2; clone size: .; D gene: TRBD1; CDR3 protein: CASSQEGTVYNEQFF; CDR3 DNA: TGTGCCAGCAGCCAAGAAGGGACAGTCTACAATGAGCAGTTCTTC
J gene: TRBJ1-4; V gene: TRBV2; clone size: .; D gene: .; CDR3 protein: CASSDWQSNEKLFF; CDR3 DNA: TGTGCCAGCAGTGATTGGCAGAGCAATGAAAAACTGTTTTTT
J gene: TRBJ1-5; V gene: TRBV2; clone size: .; D gene: TRBD1; CDR3 protein: CASSEARGLQPQHF; CDR3 DNA: TGTGCCAGCAGTGAAGCAAGGGGGCTTCAGCCCCAGCATTTT
J gene: TRBJ2-3; V gene: TRBV28; clone size: .; D gene: TRBD1; CDR3 protein: CASSFPTGTGEDTQYF; CDR3 DNA: TGTGCCAGCAGTTTCCCTACCGGGACAGGGGAAGATACGCAGTATTTT
J gene: TRBJ2-1; V gene: TRBV30; clone size: .; D gene: .; CDR3 protein: CAWSAGVGYNEQFF; CDR3 DNA: TGTGCCTGGAGTGCCGGGGTAGGGTACAATGAGCAGTTCTTC
J gene: TRBJ2-2; V gene: TRBV6-1; clone size: once; D gene: TRBD1; CDR3 protein: CASSAGQGLGTGELFF; CDR3 DNA: TGTGCCAGCAGTGCCGGACAGGGGCTAGGGACCGGGGAGCTGTTTTTT
J gene: TRBJ1-1; V gene: TRBV2; clone size: .; D gene: TRBD1; CDR3 protein: CASRPDRAEAFF; CDR3 DNA: TGTGCCAGCAGGCCAGACAGGGCTGAAGCTTTCTTT
J gene: TRBJ2-2; V gene: TRBV27; clone size: .; D gene: TRBD1; CDR3 protein: CASSFLTGGGNTGELFF; CDR3 DNA: TGTGCCAGCAGTTTCCTAACAGGGGGCGGAAACACCGGGGAGCTGTTTTTT
J gene: TRBJ2-3; V gene: TRBV4-3; clone size: .; D gene: .; CDR3 protein: CASSQDPAPDTDTQYF; CDR3 DNA: TGCGCCAGCAGCCAAGATCCCGCCCCAGACACAGATACGCAGTATTTT
J gene: TRBJ1-3; V gene: TRBV5-1; clone size: .; D gene: TRBD1; CDR3 protein: CASSLTSQGAGNTIYF; CDR3 DNA: TGCGCCAGCAGCTTGACATCTCAGGGGGCTGGAAACACCATATATTTT
J gene: TRBJ1-1; V gene: TRBV18; clone size: .; D gene: .; CDR3 protein: CASSPKETNTEAFF; CDR3 DNA: TGTGCCAGCTCACCTAAAGAGACGAACACTGAAGCTTTCTTT
J gene: TRBJ1-5; V gene: TRBV6-4; clone size: .; D gene: .; CDR3 protein: CASSEQGGQPQHF; CDR3 DNA: TGTGCCAGCAGTGAACAGGGAGGTCAGCCCCAGCATTTT
J gene: TRBJ1-5; V gene: TRBV6-5; clone size: .; D gene: TRBD1; CDR3 protein: CASRRTGAHQPQHF; CDR3 DNA: TGTGCCAGCAGAAGGACAGGGGCGCATCAGCCCCAGCATTTT
J gene: TRBJ2-2; V gene: TRBV7-8; clone size: .; D gene: TRBD1; CDR3 protein: CASSYGGQGTGELFF; CDR3 DNA: TGTGCCAGCAGCTACGGAGGACAGGGGACCGGGGAGCTGTTTTTT
J gene: TRBJ2-7; V gene: TRBV5-6; clone size: .; D gene: .; CDR3 protein: CASSRTVGDEQYF; CDR3 DNA: TGTGCCAGCAGCCGGACGGTGGGGGACGAGCAGTACTTC
J gene: TRBJ1-4; V gene: TRBV7-9; clone size: .; D gene: TRBD1; CDR3 protein: CASSLAGTGGTANEKLFF; CDR3 DNA: TGTGCCAGCAGCTTAGCCGGGACAGGGGGCACAGCTAATGAAAAACTGTTTTTT
J gene: TRBJ2-5; V gene: TRBV16; clone size: few; D gene: .; CDR3 protein: CASSQGGPHQETQYF; CDR3 DNA: TGTGCCAGCAGCCAGGGGGGACCGCACCAAGAGACCCAGTACTTC
J gene: TRBJ2-5; V gene: TRBV28; clone size: .; D gene: .; CDR3 protein: CASTLSGATQETQYF; CDR3 DNA: TGTGCCAGCACCTTGTCAGGGGCGACACAAGAGACCCAGTACTTC
J gene: TRBJ2-1; V gene: TRBV6-5; clone size: .; D gene: TRBD1; CDR3 protein: CASSSEGAHHNEQFF; CDR3 DNA: TGTGCCAGCAGTTCCGAGGGGGCTCACCACAATGAGCAGTTCTTC
J gene: TRBJ1-1; V gene: TRBV2; clone size: .; D gene: .; CDR3 protein: CASSERGVNTEAFF; CDR3 DNA: TGTGCCAGCAGTGAACGGGGTGTGAACACTGAAGCTTTCTTT
J gene: TRBJ2-3; V gene: TRBV6-5; clone size: .; D gene: TRBD2; CDR3 protein: CASSYRPSGGTDTQYF; CDR3 DNA: TGTGCCAGCAGTTACCGTCCTAGCGGGGGCACAGATACGCAGTATTTT
J gene: TRBJ1-1; V gene: TRBV11-1; clone size: .; D gene: .; CDR3 protein: CASSFSGNTEAFF; CDR3 DNA: TGTGCCAGCAGCTTTTCGGGGAACACTGAAGCTTTCTTT
J gene: TRBJ1-5; V gene: TRBV30; clone size: .; D gene: TRBD1; CDR3 protein: CAWRTGDGQPQHF; CDR3 DNA: TGTGCCTGGAGGACAGGGGACGGACAGCCCCAGCATTTT
J gene: TRBJ2-3; V gene: TRBV15; clone size: .; D gene: .; CDR3 protein: CATSRDRGWTSDTQYF; CDR3 DNA: TGTGCCACCAGCAGAGATCGGGGGTGGACGTCAGATACGCAGTATTTT
J gene: TRBJ1-5; V gene: TRBV15; clone size: .; D gene: .; CDR3 protein: CATSRGPGSNQPQHF; CDR3 DNA: TGTGCCACCAGCAGGGGTCCAGGTAGCAATCAGCCCCAGCATTTT